These T cell receptor beta chains were read from a single sample in a study of blood T cells in healthy people across ages. One entry per CDR3 protein, called by TCRdb with MiXCR from the 5' RACE reads. The profile shows 1 million or so distinct CDR3 sequences, around 43% of them singletons. What was sequenced was blood. All receptors come from a woman aged 60-75 years in good health. Each CDR3 is given with its conserved first and last residue. D genes are given only for firm matches. Where a row states a size, it is once, few, many or the class of an expanded clone; other rows omit it.

j_call v_call clone_size d_call cdr3_aa
TRBJ1-1 TRBV10-3 few TRBD1 CAISDVAKGAKTEAFF
TRBJ1-2 TRBV7-9 NA NA CASSLQGGYGYTF
TRBJ2-5 TRBV6-2/TRBV6-3 NA NA CASSTTDGNQETQYF
TRBJ2-1 TRBV6-5 few TRBD1 CASSHPSGTVFNEQFF
TRBJ1-1 TRBV20-1 NA NA CSARVGYSNTEAFF
TRBJ2-7 TRBV15 few TRBD1 CATSMTGGLGEQYF
TRBJ2-5 TRBV3-1 NA TRBD2 CASSQIGLAGVETQYF
TRBJ1-4 TRBV9 NA NA CASGEGLNEKLFF
TRBJ2-1 TRBV9 NA NA CASSVAEGPNEQFF
TRBJ2-1 TRBV20-1 NA TRBD2 CSARNRGTSLNEQFF
TRBJ2-3 TRBV3-1 NA NA CASSLPSGGSTSTQYF
TRBJ2-7 TRBV6-2/TRBV6-3 NA NA CASSEGTPTYEQYF
TRBJ1-6 TRBV29-1 once TRBD1 CSVKTGGLNSPLHF
TRBJ2-3 TRBV6-2/TRBV6-3 few NA CASTATLTDTQYF
TRBJ2-2 TRBV27 NA TRBD1 CASSPLTGSTGELFF
TRBJ1-2 TRBV12-3/TRBV12-4 NA NA CAGSLVPGATYGYTF
TRBJ1-2 TRBV11-2 NA NA CASSLAYRGYTF
TRBJ2-7 TRBV29-1 many NA CSVEQGPYEQYF
TRBJ1-6 TRBV3-1 NA TRBD1 CASSQGDRGRRSPLHF
TRBJ1-2 TRBV20-1 NA NA CSASPGTSDGYTF
TRBJ2-5 TRBV6-2/TRBV6-3 NA TRBD2 CASNKLAGRYNEQYF
NA TRBV10-3 NA TRBD2 CAISTGTSGSKFSYEQYF
TRBJ2-1 TRBV28 NA TRBD1 CASSLWGLGQGAYNEQFF
TRBJ1-2 TRBV29-1 few NA CSVLGGDYGYTF
TRBJ2-1 TRBV3-1 NA NA CASSQEGAPSNEQFF
TRBJ1-1 TRBV12-3/TRBV12-4 few NA CASSLHGTEAFF
TRBJ2-1 TRBV6-5 NA TRBD2 CASSHGLAGGNEQFF
TRBJ2-3 TRBV5-1 NA NA CASSFLGGFGNPDTQYF
TRBJ2-3 TRBV9 few NA CASSVGGGSIGDTQYF
NA TRBV4-1 NA NA CASSQALSKNIQYF
TRBJ2-3 TRBV28 few NA CASSFFGQGTDTQYF
TRBJ2-1 TRBV10-3 NA TRBD2 CAISTGASGARSSYNEQFF
TRBJ2-1 TRBV6-2/TRBV6-3 NA NA CASSYSAHPFF
TRBJ1-4 TRBV9 NA NA CASSARTNSVKLFF
TRBJ2-1 TRBV7-2 few TRBD2 CASSLETSGYYNEQFF
TRBJ2-7 TRBV28 NA TRBD2 CASSIKGLATYEQYF
TRBJ2-1 TRBV5-1 NA TRBD1 CASSQDRVAYNEQFF
TRBJ2-1 TRBV7-3 few NA CASSDLSGSGRDEQFF
TRBJ2-1 TRBV24-1 NA NA CATSAYGTKVGNEQFF
TRBJ2-7 TRBV10-3 NA NA CAISEREGGYEQYF
TRBJ2-2 TRBV7-2 NA NA CASSLGVGSGELFF
TRBJ2-4 TRBV12-3/TRBV12-4 once NA CASSLAGVNIQYF
TRBJ2-5 TRBV2 many TRBD1 CASKLTGSETQYF
TRBJ2-3 TRBV12-3/TRBV12-4 NA NA CASTPGGDTQYF
TRBJ2-5 TRBV6-6 NA TRBD1 CASRGQLYNEQYF
TRBJ2-3 TRBV7-9 NA TRBD2 CARSSGGTDTQYF
TRBJ2-3 TRBV7-8 few TRBD2 CASSPRVAGIADTQYF
TRBJ2-1 TRBV7-9 NA TRBD1 CASSVEQGSNEQFF
TRBJ2-3 TRBV10-3 NA TRBD2 CAISETGLAGGRTDTQYF
TRBJ2-3 TRBV20-1 NA NA CSAGGGDTQYF
TRBJ2-1 TRBV27 many TRBD2 CASRTSGSYNEQFF
TRBJ2-3 TRBV6-2/TRBV6-3 NA NA CASSYGGAPTDTQYF
TRBJ2-5 TRBV7-2 NA TRBD1 CASSHPGQLGREQYF
TRBJ2-7 TRBV28 NA NA CASLPPGRLSYEQYF
NA TRBV11-1 NA TRBD2 CASSFNFRGGNYEQYF